This T cell receptor (beta chain) was recovered during a study of regulatory T cells in long-lasting Graves disease. Whole-study context: Graves' cases, newly diagnosed, had used antithyroid drugs under 3 months. Broader study findings: Persistent disease preferred TRBV28, TRBJ1-2 and TRBJ2-5.

Points on this clonotype: Its target is not known.

The sample's time point: newly diagnosed GD, antithyroid drugs for less than 3 months. Extracted RNA from PBMCs served as the source of the TCR library. Researchers made TCR beta libraries by using iRepertoire HTBI primers and running Arm-PCR on CDR3 regions. TCRdb itself ran the multiplex PCR reads through MiXCR, one entry per CDR3 protein. The table lists just over 600,000 distinct CDR3 sequences, 15% to 20% of them singletons. CDR1 and CDR2 from the germline V gene are LGHDT and YNNKEL (reference sequence). V shed 2 bases, J shed 4 bases, and the junction held 4 bases outside the gene matches. The CDR3 runs to 15 residues. These data were also reused for a study on T cells in Graves' hyperthyroidism and ophthalmopathy.

The sample in question was peripheral blood mononuclear cells (PBMCs), obtained at new diagnosis, from a patient treated with antithyroid drugs. This rearrangement joins TRBV3-1 to TRBJ1-4; 7 nucleotides line up with TRBD1. The TCR originated in a woman aged 25 to 39 with Graves disease. The DNA for the CDR3 is TGTGCCAGCAGCCAACAACAGGGGATTAATGAAAAACTGTTTTTT. This gives the protein CASSQQQGINEKLFF.